This T cell receptor (beta chain) was sequenced during a study of blood T cell repertoires in COVID-19. As for the study in general: Sites across the United States, Italy and Spain contributed samples from acute and convalescent COVID-19.

In the original processing: Using reference gene primer amplification, nucleated cell counts were estimated. The method was immunoSEQ multiplex PCR; TCRdb's version includes in-frame clones alone and lacks a portion of them. V and J calls and clone size are those listed in that table; D and trimming were worked out from the DNA. Among about 480,000 clones, approximately 90% were seen once, and the ten largest hold approximately 4.3%. This clone showed up just once. Specimen: peripheral blood. This clonotype was obtained from a woman aged 30 to 39 with acute or convalescent COVID-19.

Here the CDR3 DNA reads TGTGCCAGCAGTGAAGACGGAGGGGTGAACACTGAAGCTTTCTTT. It encodes CASSEDGGVNTEAFF. The chain combines TRBV6-1 with TRBJ1-1, with a tentative D call TRBD1 (5 bases). V was clipped by 1 base and J by 0 bases, with 9 bases between them. Germline V gives CDR1 MNHNS, CDR2 SASEGT. This CDR3 comprises 15 residues.